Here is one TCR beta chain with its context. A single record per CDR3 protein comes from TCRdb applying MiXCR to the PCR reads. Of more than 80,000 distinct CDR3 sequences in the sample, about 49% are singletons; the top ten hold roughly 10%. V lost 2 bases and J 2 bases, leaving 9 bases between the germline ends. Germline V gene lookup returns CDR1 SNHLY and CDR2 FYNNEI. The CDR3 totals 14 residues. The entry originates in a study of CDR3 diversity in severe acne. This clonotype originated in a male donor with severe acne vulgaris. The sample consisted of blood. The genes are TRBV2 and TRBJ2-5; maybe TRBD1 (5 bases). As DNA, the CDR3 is TGTGCCAGCAGTGAACGGACACTTCAAGAGACCCAGTACTTC. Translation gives CASSERTLQETQYF.